This TCR beta chain emerged from a study of prognosis after radiotherapy for stage I lung cancer. Genomic DNA yielded TCR beta CDR3, amplified by two-round multiplex PCR. During first-round PCR, primers specific to each TRBV and TRBJ gene were used. TCRdb ran MiXCR on the multiplex PCR reads and lists one entry per CDR3 protein. The sample shows some 27,000 distinct CDR3 sequences, approximately 44% of them seen only once. Germline-derived CDR1 and CDR2 are ENHRY and SYGVKD. The CDR3 sequence is 16 residues long. To note about this clonotype: Mismatch with germline at one junction end may stem from a read error.

This sequence joins TRBV10-3 and TRBJ1-1; no clear D gene. The sequence was obtained from a donor aged 50 or older with non-small cell lung cancer. The source material was PBMCs, sampled before or after stereotactic body radiation therapy (not recorded which). CDR3 residues: CVISAHVGISNTEAFF. In DNA, the CDR3 is TGTGTCATCAGTGCACATGTGGGGATATCGAACACTGAAGCTTTCTTT.